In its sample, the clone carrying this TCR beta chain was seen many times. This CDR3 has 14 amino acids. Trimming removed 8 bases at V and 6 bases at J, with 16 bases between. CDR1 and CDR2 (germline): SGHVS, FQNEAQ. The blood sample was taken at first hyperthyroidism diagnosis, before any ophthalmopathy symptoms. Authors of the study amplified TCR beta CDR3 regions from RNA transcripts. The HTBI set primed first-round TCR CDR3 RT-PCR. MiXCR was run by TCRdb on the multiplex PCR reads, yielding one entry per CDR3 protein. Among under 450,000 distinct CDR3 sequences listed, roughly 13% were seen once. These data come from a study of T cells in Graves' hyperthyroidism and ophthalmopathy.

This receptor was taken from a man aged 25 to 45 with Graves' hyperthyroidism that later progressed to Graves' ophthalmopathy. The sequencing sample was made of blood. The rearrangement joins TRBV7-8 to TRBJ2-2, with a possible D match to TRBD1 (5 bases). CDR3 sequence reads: CASRQGLLAGELFF. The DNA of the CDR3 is TGTGCCAGCCGTCAGGGATTATTGGCCGGGGAGCTGTTTTTT.